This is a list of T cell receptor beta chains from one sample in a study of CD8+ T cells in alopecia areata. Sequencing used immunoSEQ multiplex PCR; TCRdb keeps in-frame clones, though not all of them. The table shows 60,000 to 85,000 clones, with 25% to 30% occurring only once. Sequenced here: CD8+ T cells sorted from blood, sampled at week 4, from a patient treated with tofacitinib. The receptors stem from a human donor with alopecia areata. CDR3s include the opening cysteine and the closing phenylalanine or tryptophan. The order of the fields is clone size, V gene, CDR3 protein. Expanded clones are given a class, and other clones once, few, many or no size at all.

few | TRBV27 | CASSVRGHYGYTF
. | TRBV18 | CASSTWTSGQETQYF
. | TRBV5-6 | CASSYTGPTEAFF
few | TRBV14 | CASSLSLREAYYNEQFF
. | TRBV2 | CASRGTRDPQETQYF
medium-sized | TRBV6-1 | CASSEAPLPENIQYF
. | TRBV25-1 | CASKTLLGNTEAFF
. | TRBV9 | CASSVGQGAISYEQYF
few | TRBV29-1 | CSVDTGELFF
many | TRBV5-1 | CASSFESYNEQFF
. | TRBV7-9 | CASSVVLALAEQYF
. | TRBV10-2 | CASSEGTGTSREQYF
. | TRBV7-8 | CASSLSGYPRNQPQHF
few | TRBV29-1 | CSVSTNYEQYF
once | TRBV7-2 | CASSPGTGSQPQHF
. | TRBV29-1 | CSVGQGALNEQYF
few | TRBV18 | CASSLGQVGQPQHF
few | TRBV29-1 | CSAMTGNSYEQYF
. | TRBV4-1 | CASSSYGDRLNEQFF
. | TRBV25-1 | CASSDPGTGLSYEQYF
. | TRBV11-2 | CASSFSGEQFF
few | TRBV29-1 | CSVEDKGTGGSYEQYF
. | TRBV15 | CATSREVAGDNEQFF
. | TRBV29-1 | CSSEGLYGYTF
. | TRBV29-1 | CSARFEWSYEQYF
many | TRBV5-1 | CASSLVGTNEQFF
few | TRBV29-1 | CSAYGDTGELFF
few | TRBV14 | CASSQVAKNIQYF
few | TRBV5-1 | CASSLDQSHTF
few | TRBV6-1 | CASSATVVNEQFF
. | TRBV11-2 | CASSFQGIRAGANVLTF
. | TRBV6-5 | CASRTTRTHTGELFF
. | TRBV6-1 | CASSEWRTAEKLFF
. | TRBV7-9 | CASSLPGLAGANTGELFF
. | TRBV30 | CAWGTGVGADTQYF
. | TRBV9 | CASSPQGAGEAFF
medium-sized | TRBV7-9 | CASSPTSGGLAGEQYF
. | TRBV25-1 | CASSILAEQETQYF
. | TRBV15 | CATSSRTPGYTGELFF
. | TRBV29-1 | CSVEGETYEQYF
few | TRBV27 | CASTAGGDEQYF
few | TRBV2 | CASSDLTSGTDTQYF
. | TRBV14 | CASSPSVGGYEQYF